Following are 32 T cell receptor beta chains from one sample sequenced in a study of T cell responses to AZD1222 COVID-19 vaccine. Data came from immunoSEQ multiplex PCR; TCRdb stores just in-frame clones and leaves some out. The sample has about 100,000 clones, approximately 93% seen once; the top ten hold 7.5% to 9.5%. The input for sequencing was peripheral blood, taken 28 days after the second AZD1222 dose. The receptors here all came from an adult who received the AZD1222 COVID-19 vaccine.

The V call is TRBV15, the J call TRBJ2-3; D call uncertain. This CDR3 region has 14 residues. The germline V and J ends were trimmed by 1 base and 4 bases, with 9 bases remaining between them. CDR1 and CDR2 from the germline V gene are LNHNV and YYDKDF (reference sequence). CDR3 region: CATSRVVLPDTQYF. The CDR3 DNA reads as TGTGCCACCAGCAGAGTTGTCCTACCAGATACGCAGTATTTT.

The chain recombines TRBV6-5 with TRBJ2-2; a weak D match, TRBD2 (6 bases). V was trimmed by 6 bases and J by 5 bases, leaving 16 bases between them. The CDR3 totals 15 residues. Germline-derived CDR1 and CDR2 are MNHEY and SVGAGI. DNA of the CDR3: TGTGCCAGCAGAGGTCCGGGAGTTCGAACCGGGGAGCTGTTTTTT. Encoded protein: CASRGPGVRTGELFF.

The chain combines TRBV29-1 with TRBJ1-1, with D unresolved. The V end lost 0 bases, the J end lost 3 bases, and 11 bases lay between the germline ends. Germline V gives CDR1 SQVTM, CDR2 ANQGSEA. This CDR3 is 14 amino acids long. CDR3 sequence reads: CSVEDKGMHTEAFF. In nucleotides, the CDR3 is TGCAGCGTTGAAGATAAGGGCATGCACACTGAAGCTTTCTTT.

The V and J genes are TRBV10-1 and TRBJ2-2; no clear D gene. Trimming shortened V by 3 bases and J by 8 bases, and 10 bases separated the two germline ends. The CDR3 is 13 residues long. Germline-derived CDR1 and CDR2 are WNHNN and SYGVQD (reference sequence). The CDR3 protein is CASSEVPGGELFF. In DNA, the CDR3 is TGCGCCAGCAGTGAAGTCCCTGGGGGGGAGCTGTTTTTT.

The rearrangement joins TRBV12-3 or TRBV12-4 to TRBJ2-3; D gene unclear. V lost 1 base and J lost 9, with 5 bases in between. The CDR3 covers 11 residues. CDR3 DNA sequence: TGTGCCAGCAGTTTAGACGGGACGCAGTATTTT. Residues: CASSLDGTQYF.

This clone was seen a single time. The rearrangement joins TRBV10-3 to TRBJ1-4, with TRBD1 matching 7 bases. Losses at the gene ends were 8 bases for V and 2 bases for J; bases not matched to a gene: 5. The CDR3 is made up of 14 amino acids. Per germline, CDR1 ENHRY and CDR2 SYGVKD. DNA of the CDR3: TGTGCCATCGCCTCAGGGGGGACTAATGAAAAACTGTTTTTT. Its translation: CAIASGGTNEKLFF.

In nucleotides, the CDR3 is TGCAGCGTTGAAGAGCCCTCTGGGGCCAACGTCCTGACTTTC. Its translation: CSVEEPSGANVLTF. The chain recombines TRBV29-1 with TRBJ2-6; D ambiguous. There are 14 residues in the CDR3. V shed 0 bases and J shed 0 bases, with 3 bases lying between them. The V gene's germline CDR1 is SQVTM and CDR2 ANQGSEA.

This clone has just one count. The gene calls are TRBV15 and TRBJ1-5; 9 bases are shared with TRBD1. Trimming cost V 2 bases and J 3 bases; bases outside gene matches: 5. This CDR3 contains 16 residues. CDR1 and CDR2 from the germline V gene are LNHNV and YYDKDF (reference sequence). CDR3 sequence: CATSRFGQGSNQPQHF. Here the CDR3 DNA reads TGTGCCACCAGCAGATTCGGACAGGGGTCCAATCAGCCCCAGCATTTT.

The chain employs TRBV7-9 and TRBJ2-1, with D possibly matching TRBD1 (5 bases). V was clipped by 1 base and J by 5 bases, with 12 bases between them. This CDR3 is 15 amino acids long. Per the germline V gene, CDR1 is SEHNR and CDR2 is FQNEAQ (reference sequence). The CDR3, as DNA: TGTGCCAGCAGCTTAGGTGGGGCCCCTGACAATGAGCAGTTCTTC. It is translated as CASSLGGAPDNEQFF.

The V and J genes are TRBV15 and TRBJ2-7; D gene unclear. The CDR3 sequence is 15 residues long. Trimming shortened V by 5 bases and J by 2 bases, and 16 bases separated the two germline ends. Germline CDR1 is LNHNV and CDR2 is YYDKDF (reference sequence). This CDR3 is CATSDGRINPYEQYF. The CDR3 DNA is TGTGCCACCAGCGACGGTCGGATAAACCCCTACGAGCAGTACTTC. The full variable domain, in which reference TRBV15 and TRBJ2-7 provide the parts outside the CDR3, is DAMVIQNPRYQVTQFGKPVTLSCSQTLNHNVMYWYQQKSSQAPKLLFHYYDKDFNNEADTPDNFQSRRPNTSFCFLDIRSPGLGDTAMYLCATSDGRINPYEQYFGPGTRLTVT.

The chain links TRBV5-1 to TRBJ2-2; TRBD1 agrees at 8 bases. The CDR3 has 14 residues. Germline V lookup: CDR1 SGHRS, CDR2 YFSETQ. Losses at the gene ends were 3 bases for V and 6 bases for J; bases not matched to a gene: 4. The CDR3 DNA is TGCGCCAGCAGCTCACGACAGGGGCCCGGGGAGCTGTTTTTT. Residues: CASSSRQGPGELFF.

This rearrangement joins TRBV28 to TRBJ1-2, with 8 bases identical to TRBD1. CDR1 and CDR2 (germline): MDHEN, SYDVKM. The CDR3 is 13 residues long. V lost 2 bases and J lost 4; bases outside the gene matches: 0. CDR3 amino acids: CASSLQGAYGYTF. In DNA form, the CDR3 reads TGTGCCAGCAGTTTACAGGGGGCCTATGGCTACACCTTC.

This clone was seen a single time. CDR3: CATSERLAGAFNEQFF. DNA of the CDR3: TGTGCCACCAGTGAAAGACTAGCGGGAGCCTTCAATGAGCAGTTCTTC. The genes are TRBV24-1 and TRBJ2-1, with 12 bases that match TRBD2. The CDR3 is 16 residues long. With 4 bases clipped from V and 6 bases from J, the junction kept 6 bases outside the gene matches. Germline V gives CDR1 KGHDR, CDR2 SFDVKD.

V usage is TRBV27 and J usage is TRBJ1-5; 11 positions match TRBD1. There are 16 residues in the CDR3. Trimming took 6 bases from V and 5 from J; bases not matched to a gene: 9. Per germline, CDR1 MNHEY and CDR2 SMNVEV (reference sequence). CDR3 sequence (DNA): TGTGCCAGCAGACCGGACAGGGGGCGAAGGGATCAGCCCCAGCATTTT. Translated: CASRPDRGRRDQPQHF.

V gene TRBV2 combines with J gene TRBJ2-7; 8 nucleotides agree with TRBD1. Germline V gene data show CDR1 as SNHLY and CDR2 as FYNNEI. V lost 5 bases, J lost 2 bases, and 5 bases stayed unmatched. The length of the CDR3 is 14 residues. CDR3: CASSRTGLTYEQYF. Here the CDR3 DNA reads TGTGCCAGCAGTCGGACAGGGTTAACCTACGAGCAGTACTTC.

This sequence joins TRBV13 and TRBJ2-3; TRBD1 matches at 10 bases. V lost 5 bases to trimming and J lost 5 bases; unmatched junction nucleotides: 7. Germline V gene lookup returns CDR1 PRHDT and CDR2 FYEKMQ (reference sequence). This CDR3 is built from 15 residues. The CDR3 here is CASSPRDRGLDTQYF. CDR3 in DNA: TGTGCCAGCAGCCCCCGGGACAGGGGACTAGATACGCAGTATTTT.

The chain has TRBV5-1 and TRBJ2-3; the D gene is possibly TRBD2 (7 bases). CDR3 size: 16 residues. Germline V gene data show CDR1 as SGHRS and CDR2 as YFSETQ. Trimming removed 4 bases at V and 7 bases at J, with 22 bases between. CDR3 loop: CASSPLGGRAANTQYF. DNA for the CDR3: TGCGCCAGCAGCCCCCTAGGGGGGAGGGCCGCAAATACGCAGTATTTT.

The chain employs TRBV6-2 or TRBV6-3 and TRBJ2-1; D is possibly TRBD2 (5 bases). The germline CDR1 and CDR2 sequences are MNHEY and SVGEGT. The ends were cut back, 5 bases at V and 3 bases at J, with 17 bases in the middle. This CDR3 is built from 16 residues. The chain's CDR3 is CASSTPRGNLYNEQFF. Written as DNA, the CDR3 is TGTGCCAGCAGTACTCCCAGAGGGAACCTCTACAATGAGCAGTTCTTC.

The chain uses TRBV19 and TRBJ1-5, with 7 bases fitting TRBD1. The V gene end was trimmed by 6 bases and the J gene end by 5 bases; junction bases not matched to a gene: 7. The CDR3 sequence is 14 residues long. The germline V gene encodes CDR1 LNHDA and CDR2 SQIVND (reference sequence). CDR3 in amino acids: CASRSGTVDQPQHF. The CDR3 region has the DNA TGTGCCAGTAGATCCGGGACAGTCGATCAGCCCCAGCATTTT.

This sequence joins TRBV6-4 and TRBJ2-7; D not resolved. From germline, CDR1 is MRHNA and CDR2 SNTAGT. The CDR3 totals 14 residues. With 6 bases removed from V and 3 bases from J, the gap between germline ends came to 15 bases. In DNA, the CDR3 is TGTGCCAGCAGCCAAGGGTCCGTCAACTACGAGCAGTACTTC. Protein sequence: CASSQGSVNYEQYF.

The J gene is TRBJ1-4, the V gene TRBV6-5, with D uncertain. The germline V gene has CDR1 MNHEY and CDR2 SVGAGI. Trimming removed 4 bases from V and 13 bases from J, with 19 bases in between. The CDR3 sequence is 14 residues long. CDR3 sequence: CASSSKHGSGTLFF. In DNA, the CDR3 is TGTGCCAGCAGTTCAAAACATGGGTCAGGCACACTGTTTTTT.

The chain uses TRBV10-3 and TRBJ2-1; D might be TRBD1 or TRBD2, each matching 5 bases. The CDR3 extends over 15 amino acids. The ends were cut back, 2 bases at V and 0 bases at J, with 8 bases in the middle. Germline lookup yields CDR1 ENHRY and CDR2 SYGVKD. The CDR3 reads CAISEPRGSYNEQFF. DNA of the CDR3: TGTGCCATCAGTGAGCCGAGGGGCTCCTACAATGAGCAGTTCTTC.

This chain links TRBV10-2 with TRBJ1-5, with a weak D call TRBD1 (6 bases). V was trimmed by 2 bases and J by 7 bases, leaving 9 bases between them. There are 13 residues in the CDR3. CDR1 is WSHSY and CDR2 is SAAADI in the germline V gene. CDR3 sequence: CASSEGGAQPQHF. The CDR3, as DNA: TGCGCCAGCAGTGAGGGGGGGGCGCAGCCCCAGCATTTT.

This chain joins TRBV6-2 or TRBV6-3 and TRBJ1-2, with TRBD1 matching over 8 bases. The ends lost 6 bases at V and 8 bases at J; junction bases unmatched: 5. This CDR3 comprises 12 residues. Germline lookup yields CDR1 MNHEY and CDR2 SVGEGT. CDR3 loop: CASSPDRGGYTF. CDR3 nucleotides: TGTGCCAGCAGCCCAGACAGGGGCGGCTACACCTTC.

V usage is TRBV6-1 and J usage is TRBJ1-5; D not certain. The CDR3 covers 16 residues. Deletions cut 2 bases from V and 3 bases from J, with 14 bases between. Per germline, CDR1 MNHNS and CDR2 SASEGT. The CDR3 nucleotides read TGTGCCAGCAGTGAATACGATTGGAGGGTCAATCAGCCCCAGCATTTT. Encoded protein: CASSEYDWRVNQPQHF.

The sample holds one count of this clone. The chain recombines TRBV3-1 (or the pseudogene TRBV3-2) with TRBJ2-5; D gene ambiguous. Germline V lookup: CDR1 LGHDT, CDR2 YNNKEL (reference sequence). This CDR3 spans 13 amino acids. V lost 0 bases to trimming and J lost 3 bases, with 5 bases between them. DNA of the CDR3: TGTGCCAGCAGCCAAGAACCGAAAGAGACCCAGTACTTC. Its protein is CASSQEPKETQYF.

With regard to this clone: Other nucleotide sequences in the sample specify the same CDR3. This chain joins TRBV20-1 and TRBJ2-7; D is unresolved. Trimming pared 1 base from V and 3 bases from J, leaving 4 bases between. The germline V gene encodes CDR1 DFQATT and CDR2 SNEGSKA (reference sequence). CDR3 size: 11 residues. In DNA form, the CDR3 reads TGCAGTGCTAGAGCCGACTACGAGCAGTACTTC. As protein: CSARADYEQYF.

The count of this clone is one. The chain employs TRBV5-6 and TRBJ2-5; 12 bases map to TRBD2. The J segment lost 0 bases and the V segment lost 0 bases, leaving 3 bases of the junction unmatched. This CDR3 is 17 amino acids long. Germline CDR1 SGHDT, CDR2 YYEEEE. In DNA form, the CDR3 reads TGTGCCAGCAGCTTGGTAGGGACTAGCGGGTACCAAGAGACCCAGTACTTC. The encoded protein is CASSLVGTSGYQETQYF.

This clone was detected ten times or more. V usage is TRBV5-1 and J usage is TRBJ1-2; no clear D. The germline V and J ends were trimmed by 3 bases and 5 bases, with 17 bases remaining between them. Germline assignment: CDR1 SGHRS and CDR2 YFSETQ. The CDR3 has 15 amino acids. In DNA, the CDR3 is TGCGCCAGCAGCTCTAATTATAGCCGGCGGTATGGCTACACCTTC. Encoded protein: CASSSNYSRRYGYTF.

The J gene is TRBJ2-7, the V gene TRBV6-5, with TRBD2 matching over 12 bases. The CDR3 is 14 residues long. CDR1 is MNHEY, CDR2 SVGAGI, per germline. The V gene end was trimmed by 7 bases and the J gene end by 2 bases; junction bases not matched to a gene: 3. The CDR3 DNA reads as TGTGCCAGCAATCTAGCGGGAGGGCCCTACGAGCAGTACTTC. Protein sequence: CASNLAGGPYEQYF.

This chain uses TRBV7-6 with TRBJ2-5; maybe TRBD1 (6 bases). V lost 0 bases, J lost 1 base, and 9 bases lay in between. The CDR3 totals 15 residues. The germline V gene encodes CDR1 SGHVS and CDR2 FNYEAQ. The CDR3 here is CASSLAGTTQETQYF. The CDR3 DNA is TGTGCCAGCAGCTTAGCCGGGACAACCCAAGAGACCCAGTACTTC.

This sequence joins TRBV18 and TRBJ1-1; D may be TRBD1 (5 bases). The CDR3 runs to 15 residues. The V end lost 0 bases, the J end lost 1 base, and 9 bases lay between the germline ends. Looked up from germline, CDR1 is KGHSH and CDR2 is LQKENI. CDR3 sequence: CASSPPSGPNTEAFF. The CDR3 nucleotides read TGTGCCAGCTCACCACCTTCGGGGCCGAACACTGAAGCTTTCTTT.